The next 5 T cell receptor beta chains were all read from a single sample in a study of blood T cell repertoires in COVID-19. Only in-frame clones appear in the TCRdb table, and some are missing; sequencing was by immunoSEQ multiplex PCR. This sample has about 300,000 clones, with about 91% found just once. Sequencing was performed on peripheral blood. Every receptor here comes from a woman between 25 and 40 years old with COVID-19, enrolled during active disease.

The gene calls are TRBV7-2 and TRBJ2-7; the D gene is possibly TRBD1 (6 bases). The CDR3 runs 15 residues. The germline V gene has CDR1 SGHTA and CDR2 FQGNSA. Trimming took 6 bases from V and 3 from J, leaving 18 bases between them. The CDR3 protein is CASSFGTGTIYEQYF. CDR3 nucleotides: TGTGCCAGCAGTTTCGGGACGGGGACAATCTACGAGCAGTACTTC.

The genes are TRBV7-2 and TRBJ1-2; a possible D gene is TRBD1 (6 bases). CDR3 length: 17 residues. CDR1 SGHTA and CDR2 FQGNSA come from the germline V gene. The V end was cut by 1 base, the J end by 4 bases, with 19 bases between. The CDR3 loop reads CASSLDRAAGDGYGYTF. The CDR3 region has the DNA TGTGCCAGCAGCTTAGATCGAGCGGCAGGGGACGGCTATGGCTACACCTTC.

CDR3 in amino acids: CASSPGTGALSTDTQYF. Written as DNA, the CDR3 is TGTGCCAGCAGTCCCGGGACAGGGGCCTTAAGCACAGATACGCAGTATTTT. The chain carries TRBV5-4 and TRBJ2-3; 10 bases match TRBD1. The CDR3 consists of 17 residues. Trimming took 5 bases from V and 0 from J; bases not matched to a gene: 9. Germline loops: CDR1 SGHNT, CDR2 YYREEE (reference sequence).

The V call is TRBV9, the J call TRBJ1-2; no definite D call. The length of the CDR3 is 15 residues. Trimming shortened V by 3 bases and J by 8 bases, and 20 bases separated the two germline ends. Per the germline V gene, CDR1 is SGDLS and CDR2 is YYNGEE. The CDR3 DNA reads as TGTGCCAGCAGCGGTCAACCATCGGGTGGCTCCGGCTACACCTTC. This encodes CASSGQPSGGSGYTF.

CDR3 in amino acids: CASSPDRGDTEAFF. The DNA of the CDR3 is TGTGCCAGCAGCCCGGACAGGGGGGACACTGAAGCTTTCTTT. The gene calls are TRBV13 and TRBJ1-1; 10 bases line up with TRBD1. Germline CDR1 and CDR2: PRHDT and FYEKMQ (reference sequence). The length of the CDR3 is 14 residues. The V segment lost 5 bases and the J segment 3 bases; nucleotides outside the gene matches: 3. Complete variable domain (other parts from reference TRBV13 and TRBJ1-1): AAGVIQSPRHLIKEKRETATLKCYPIPRHDTVYWYQQGPGQDPQFLISFYEKMQSDKGSIPDRFSAQQFSDYHSELNMSSLELGDSALYFCASSPDRGDTEAFFGQGTRLTVV.